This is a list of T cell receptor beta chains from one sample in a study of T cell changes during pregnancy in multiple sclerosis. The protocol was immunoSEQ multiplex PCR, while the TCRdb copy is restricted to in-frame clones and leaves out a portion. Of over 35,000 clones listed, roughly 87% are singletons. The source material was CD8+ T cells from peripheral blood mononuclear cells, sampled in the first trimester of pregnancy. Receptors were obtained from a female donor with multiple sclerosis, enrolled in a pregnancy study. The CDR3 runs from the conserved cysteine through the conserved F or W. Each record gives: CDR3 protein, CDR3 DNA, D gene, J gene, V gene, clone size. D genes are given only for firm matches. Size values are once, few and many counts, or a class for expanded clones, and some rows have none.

CASSLSSQETQYF,TGTGCCAGCAGTTTATCCTCTCAAGAGACCCAGTACTTC,-,TRBJ2-5,TRBV27,-
CASSLVGVRATGELFF,TGTGCCAGCAGCTTGGTTGGGGTGAGGGCCACCGGGGAGCTGTTTTTT,-,TRBJ2-2,TRBV5-4,-
CAISGQWNTEAFF,TGTGCCATCAGTGGACAGTGGAACACTGAAGCTTTCTTT,-,TRBJ1-1,TRBV10-3,-
CASSLGKGSYEQYF,TGTGCCAGCAGCCTCGGAAAGGGGTCCTACGAGCAGTACTTC,-,TRBJ2-7,TRBV4-2,-
CASSLSGGDRYEQYF,TGTGCCAGCAGTTTATCGGGGGGGGACCGCTACGAGCAGTACTTC,TRBD2,TRBJ2-7,TRBV27,-
CASSQDGSLSRGVVPYNEQFF,TGTGCCAGCAGCCAAGATGGGAGTTTGTCCCGGGGAGTCGTCCCCTACAATGAGCAGTTCTTC,-,TRBJ2-1,TRBV14,-
CASSPIAANEQFF,TGCGCCAGCAGCCCTATAGCCGCAAATGAGCAGTTCTTC,-,TRBJ2-1,TRBV5-1,-
CASRRTGDGTEAFF,TGCGCCAGCAGAAGGACAGGGGATGGCACTGAAGCTTTCTTT,TRBD1,TRBJ1-1,TRBV10-2,-
CASSLQTGAGPGTFTDTQYF,TGTGCCAGCAGCCTACAGACAGGGGCAGGACCAGGGACTTTCACAGATACGCAGTATTTT,TRBD1,TRBJ2-3,TRBV7-8,-
CSVDIGNTIYF,TGCAGCGTCGACATTGGAAACACCATATATTTT,-,TRBJ1-3,TRBV29-1,-
CASSQEGGLRYTF,TGTGCCAGCAGCCAAGAGGGGGGACTTCGCTACACCTTC,-,TRBJ1-2,TRBV14,once
CASRRDNQETQYF,TGTGCCAGCAGACGGGACAACCAAGAGACCCAGTACTTC,-,TRBJ2-5,TRBV27,-